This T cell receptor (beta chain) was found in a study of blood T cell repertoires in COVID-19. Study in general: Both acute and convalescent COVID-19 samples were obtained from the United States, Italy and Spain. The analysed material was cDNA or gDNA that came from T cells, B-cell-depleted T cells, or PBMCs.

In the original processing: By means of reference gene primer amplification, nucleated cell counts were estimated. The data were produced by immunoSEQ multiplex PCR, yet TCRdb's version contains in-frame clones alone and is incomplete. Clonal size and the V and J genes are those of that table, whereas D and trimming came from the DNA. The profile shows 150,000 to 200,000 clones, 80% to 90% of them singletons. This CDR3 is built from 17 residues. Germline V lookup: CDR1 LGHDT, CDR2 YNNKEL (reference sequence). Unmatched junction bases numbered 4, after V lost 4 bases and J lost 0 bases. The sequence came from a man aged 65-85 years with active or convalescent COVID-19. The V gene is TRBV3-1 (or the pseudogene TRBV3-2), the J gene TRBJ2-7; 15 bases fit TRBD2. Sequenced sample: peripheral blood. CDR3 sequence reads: CASSLGLAGGPSYEQYF. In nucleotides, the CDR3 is TGTGCCAGCAGCCTGGGACTAGCGGGGGGTCCCTCCTACGAGCAGTACTTC.